These T cell receptor beta chains were read from a single sample in a study of tumor-infiltrating lymphocytes in localized non-small cell lung cancer. The assay was immunoSEQ multiplex PCR, and TCRdb's table has in-frame clones only and misses some. Here the sample spans 15,000 to 20,000 clones, 65% to 80% being singletons. The specimen sequenced was lung tumor tissue. Receptor source: a human donor with non-small cell lung cancer. Both conserved end residues are part of each CDR3. D genes are given only for firm matches. Size is stated for part of the rows, as once, few or many counts, or as a class when the clone is expanded.

j_call clone_size v_call d_call cdr3_nt cdr3_aa
TRBJ2-2 . TRBV9 . TGTGCCAGCAGCGTAGAAGAGAGGAACACCGGGGAGCTGTTTTTT CASSVEERNTGELFF
TRBJ2-2 few TRBV6-5 . TGTGCCAGCAGCCCCGACACCTGGAACACCGGGGAGCTGTTTTTT CASSPDTWNTGELFF
TRBJ1-4 . TRBV4-2 . TGTGCCAGCAGCCCTAGGGAGGGGCAGGGCGAAAAACTGTTTTTT CASSPREGQGEKLFF
TRBJ1-1 . TRBV5-4 . TGTGCCAGCAGTGGGCGGGGGGGAAGGGCTGAAGCTTTCTTT CASSGRGGRAEAFF
TRBJ2-6 . TRBV15 . TGTGCCACCAGCAGACCCCCAGGCAACGTCCTGACTTTC CATSRPPGNVLTF
TRBJ2-3 . TRBV6-5 TRBD1 TGTGCCAGCAGTTACTCGATGACAGGGGGGGATACGCAGTATTTT CASSYSMTGGDTQYF
TRBJ2-3 . TRBV7-8 . TGTGCCAGCAGCTTAGAGAGGGTTAGAGGGCTCGCAGATACGCAGTATTTT CASSLERVRGLADTQYF
TRBJ1-5 . TRBV9 . TGTGCCAGCAGCGTAGGGGGGCCGAATCAGCCCCAGCATTTT CASSVGGPNQPQHF
TRBJ2-1 . TRBV19 TRBD1 TGTGCCAGTAGTATTGTACAGGGGTCGTACAATGAGCAGTTCTTC CASSIVQGSYNEQFF
TRBJ2-3 . TRBV7-3 . TGTGCCAGCAGCCCAAACGGGGTTAGCACAGATACGCAGTATTTT CASSPNGVSTDTQYF
TRBJ2-7 . TRBV5-6 . TGTGCCAGCAGCCAGAGTAACTACGAGCAGTACTTC CASSQSNYEQYF
TRBJ2-1 . TRBV19 TRBD2 TGTGCCAGTAGTCCGGGACTAGCGGGGGGATACAATGAGCAGTTCTTC CASSPGLAGGYNEQFF
TRBJ2-1 few TRBV7-2 TRBD2 TGTGCCAGCACGGGGGGTAAGGTGTACAATGAGCAGTTCTTC CASTGGKVYNEQFF
TRBJ2-2 few TRBV4-2 . TGTGCCAGCAGCCCTACCCTTGGGACCTCCGGGGAGCTGTTTTTT CASSPTLGTSGELFF
TRBJ2-3 . TRBV11-2 . TGTGCCAGCAGCCCGGGACTTGTGGATACGCAGTATTTT CASSPGLVDTQYF
TRBJ1-5 . TRBV19 TRBD1 TGTGCCAGTAGGTCGGGACAGGGGGCTGGCAATCAGCCCCAGCATTTT CASRSGQGAGNQPQHF
TRBJ1-2 . TRBV6-5 . TGTGCCAGCAGTTACTCCGGACAGAACTATGGCTACACCTTC CASSYSGQNYGYTF
TRBJ2-5 . TRBV7-2 TRBD2 TGTGCCAGCAGCCCAGCGGGGGGGCAGGAGACCCAGTACTTC CASSPAGGQETQYF
TRBJ2-6 . TRBV5-6 . TGTGCCAGCAGCCCGGGGGACGGAGTCCTGACTTTC CASSPGDGVLTF
TRBJ2-2 . TRBV23-1 . TGCGCCAGCAGTCTTCCGGGACGCACGAACACCGGGGAGCTGTTTTTT CASSLPGRTNTGELFF
TRBJ1-2 . TRBV5-1 . TGCGCCAGCAGCTTACACTATCGAGTAGTTTCTGGCTACACCTTC CASSLHYRVVSGYTF
TRBJ2-2 . TRBV15 TRBD2 TGTGCCACCAGCAGAGAACTAGCGGGAGTGGTTGGGGAGCTGTTTTTT CATSRELAGVVGELFF
TRBJ2-2 . TRBV5-4 TRBD2 TGTGCCAGCGGGATTTGGACTAGCCGGGGCGGGGAGCTGTTTTTT CASGIWTSRGGELFF
TRBJ2-1 . TRBV7-9 TRBD2 TGTGCCAGCAGACTTACTAGCGGGAGAGCGAATGAGCAGTTCTTC CASRLTSGRANEQFF
TRBJ2-5 . TRBV6-1 TRBD1 TGTGCCAGCAGTGAAGCGCCGACAGGGGAACTCCAAGAGACCCAGTACTTC CASSEAPTGELQETQYF
TRBJ2-3 once TRBV7-2 . TGTGCCAGCAGCCAACGACTGGGAATCACAGATACGCAGTATTTT CASSQRLGITDTQYF
TRBJ2-3 . TRBV5-1 TRBD2 TGCGCCAGCAGCTCTACAATGACTAGCGGGGGCCCGAGCACAGATACGCAGTATTTT CASSSTMTSGGPSTDTQYF
TRBJ2-2 . TRBV5-6 TRBD1 TGTGCCAGCAGCTTGTTTCAGGGGGCCTTCTTCGGGGAGCTGTTTTTT CASSLFQGAFFGELFF
TRBJ2-3 . TRBV7-8 TRBD1 TGTGCTTGCGGACAGGATAGCACAGATACGCAGTATTTT CACGQDSTDTQYF
TRBJ1-1 . TRBV5-8 . TGTGCCAGCGACGGCGGCGTGGGGACTGAAGCTTTCTTT CASDGGVGTEAFF
TRBJ2-5 . TRBV5-1 TRBD1 TGCGCCAGCAGCCCGACCGGGACAGGGCAAGAGACCCAGTACTTC CASSPTGTGQETQYF
TRBJ1-2 . TRBV5-6 . TGTGCCAGCAGCTTGGTCTCCCTTGGGAACTATGGCTACACCTTC CASSLVSLGNYGYTF
TRBJ1-2 large TRBV10-3 . TGTGCCATCAGTTCACTTACGCGGGACACCCAAATCTCCTATGGCTACACCTTC CAISSLTRDTQISYGYTF
TRBJ1-1 few TRBV5-6 . TGTGCCAGCAGCTTGAGGGAGATTATCCCAAACACTGAAGCTTTCTTT CASSLREIIPNTEAFF
TRBJ1-1 . TRBV7-2 . TGTGCCAGCAGTTCGAACCGGGGAAACACTGAAGCTTTCTTT CASSSNRGNTEAFF
TRBJ1-4 . TRBV5-1 . TGCGCCAGCAGCCCGGAGCCCAGGGGTCTTAATGAAAAACTGTTTTTT CASSPEPRGLNEKLFF
TRBJ1-3 . TRBV18 . TGTGCCAGCTCACCCTCCCCGCAGAGAAGCTCTGGAAACACCATATATTTT CASSPSPQRSSGNTIYF
TRBJ2-7 . TRBV6-6 . TGTGCCAGCGGGGGCACCCTCTACGAGCAGTACTTC CASGGTLYEQYF
TRBJ2-7 . TRBV27 . TGTGCCAGCAGTTCCCTCAAGGGGGAGCAGTACTTC CASSSLKGEQYF
TRBJ2-5 . TRBV5-1 . TGCGCCAGCAGCTTCGAATCAGAGACCCAGTACTTC CASSFESETQYF
TRBJ2-3 . TRBV6-5 . TGTGCCAGCAACGACAAAACAGATACGCAGTATTTT CASNDKTDTQYF